The source of this T cell receptor (beta chain) is a study of blood T cells in healthy people across ages. Sample-barcoded 5' priming and a J-beta primer mix drove a second PCR of about 6 to 12 cycles. TCRdb reprocessed the 5' RACE reads with MiXCR, giving one entry per CDR3 protein. The sample shows 800,000 to 950,000 distinct CDR3 sequences, about 28% of them seen only once. Concerning this clonotype: The target antigen is unknown.

The germline CDR1 and CDR2 sequences are SGHDN and FVKESK. V gave up 5 bases and J gave up 2 bases; unmatched junction bases: 7. The CDR3 covers 16 residues. Study outcomes and limitations: A roughly linear age-dependent decrease characterized TCR beta diversity per million T cells.

Per sample, a minimum of 6 million PBMCs were isolated. Extractions gave at least 5 micrograms of total RNA per sample. The sample was also reused in another study, on T cells of mothers and their children. That investigation notes: Among related mother-child pairs, overlap was slightly higher than in unrelated pairs, though not significantly.

This sequence originates from a woman aged 40 to 50 in good health. This sequence joins TRBV14 and TRBJ2-3; the match to TRBD1 covers 10 bases. The sample comprised blood. The CDR3 nucleotides are TGTGCCAGCAGCGTTTTGGGACAGGGGAACACAGATACGCAGTATTTT. Translation gives CASSVLGQGNTDTQYF. The full variable domain, with the rest looked up from reference TRBV14 and TRBJ2-3, is EAGVTQFPSHSVIEKGQTVTLRCDPISGHDNLYWYRRVMGKEIKFLLHFVKESKQDESGMPNNRFLAERTGGTYSTLKVQPAELEDSGVYFCASSVLGQGNTDTQYFGPGTRLTVL.